This section outlines one T cell receptor (beta chain) sequence together with its context. Naive CD8 populations comprised CD45RO-negative cells positively selected for CCR7, excluding terminally differentiated effector memory CD45RA+ cells. The CDR3 covers 17 residues. The data belong to a study of shared clonotypes between healthy human individuals. The assay was immunoSEQ multiplex PCR, and TCRdb's table has in-frame clones only and misses some. The table includes some 1,900,000 clones, about 94% detected once. Material: naive CD8+ T cells sorted from blood. The TCR was taken from a man aged 18 to 35 in good health. The chain links TRBV1 to TRBJ1-2; the table assigns TRBD1, which was not confirmed against the DNA. TRBV1 is a pseudogene segment. The CDR3 here is CTSSQDPAGEEDYGYTF. CDR3 sequence (DNA): TGCACCAGCAGCCAAGATCCGGCAGGGGAAGAGGACTATGGCTACACCTTC.